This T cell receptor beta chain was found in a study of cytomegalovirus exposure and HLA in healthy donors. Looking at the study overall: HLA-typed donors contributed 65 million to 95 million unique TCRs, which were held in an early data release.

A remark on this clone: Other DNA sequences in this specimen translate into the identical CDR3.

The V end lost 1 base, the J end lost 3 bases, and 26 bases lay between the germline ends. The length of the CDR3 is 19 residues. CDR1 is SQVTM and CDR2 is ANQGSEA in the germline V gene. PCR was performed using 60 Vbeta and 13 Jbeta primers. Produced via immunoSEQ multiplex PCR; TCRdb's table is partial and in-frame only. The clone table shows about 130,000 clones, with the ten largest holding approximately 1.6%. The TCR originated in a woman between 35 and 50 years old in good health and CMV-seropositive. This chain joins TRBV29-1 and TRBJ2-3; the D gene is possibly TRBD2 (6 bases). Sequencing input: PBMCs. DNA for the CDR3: TGCAGCGTTGAAGGGGTGGAGGGGCCAGCGGGTGGCTGGACAGATACGCAGTATTTT. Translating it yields CSVEGVEGPAGGWTDTQYF.